A selection of T cell receptor beta chains follows, all from one sample in a study of blood T cell repertoires in COVID-19. Libraries were prepared by immunoSEQ multiplex PCR; TCRdb keeps only in-frame clonotypes and omits some of them. The profile covers about 130,000 clones, with around 84% appearing a single time and approximately 2.4% taken by the ten largest. Sequencing was carried out using PBMCs or T cells enriched from blood (not recorded which). These receptors came from a middle-aged man with acute COVID-19. The CDR3 runs from the conserved cysteine through the conserved F or W. A D gene is named only where the DNA matches it firmly. Some rows have no size entry. The others give once, few or many, or a class for an expanded clone.

TRBD1,TRBV4-1,NA,TRBJ1-3,CASSPAHRDRVGNTIYF,TGCGCCAGCAGCCCTGCCCACCGGGACAGGGTCGGAAACACCATATATTTT
NA,TRBV12-2,NA,TRBJ2-3,CASRLRIGGGYGSDTQYF,TGTGCAAGTCGCTTAAGGATCGGGGGAGGATATGGCTCAGATACGCAGTATTTT
TRBD1,TRBV11-1,once,TRBJ1-6,CASSKGQGALGSPLHF,TGTGCCAGCAGCAAGGGACAGGGGGCGCTGGGTTCACCCCTCCACTTT
NA,TRBV9,once,TRBJ1-6,CASSLGGYRNSPLHF,TGTGCCAGCAGCCTTGGGGGGTACCGTAATTCACCCCTCCACTTT
NA,TRBV11-1,NA,TRBJ2-7,CASSLEASSNPYEQYF,TGTGCCAGCAGCTTAGAAGCTAGCAGCAACCCCTACGAGCAGTACTTC
TRBD2,TRBV5-1,NA,TRBJ2-3,CASSLELAGGADTQYF,TGCGCCAGCAGCTTGGAGCTAGCGGGGGGCGCAGATACGCAGTATTTT
TRBD2,TRBV24-1,NA,TRBJ2-3,CATSDWTSGSTDTQYF,TGTGCCACCAGTGATTGGACTAGCGGAAGCACAGATACGCAGTATTTT
NA,TRBV18,NA,TRBJ2-7,CASSPGVKYEQYF,TGTGCCAGCTCACCCGGGGTGAAATACGAGCAGTACTTC
NA,TRBV5-6,NA,TRBJ1-3,CASRTGRGLGNTIYF,TGTGCCAGCAGGACCGGTCGGGGTTTGGGAAACACCATATATTTT
TRBD1,TRBV19,NA,TRBJ1-1,CASSDRAKTSMNTEAFF,TGTGCCAGTAGTGACAGGGCCAAGACATCGATGAACACTGAAGCTTTCTTT
TRBD1,TRBV9,NA,TRBJ1-2,CASSGDRVGGYTF,TGTGCCAGCAGTGGGGACAGGGTAGGAGGCTACACCTTC
NA,TRBV5-6,NA,TRBJ1-2,CASSLPDKGSGGYTF,TGTGCCAGCAGCCTCCCGGACAAGGGTTCTGGTGGCTACACCTTC
NA,TRBV9,NA,TRBJ1-5,CASSVGLTGYQPQHF,TGTGCCAGCAGCGTGGGTTTGACAGGCTATCAGCCCCAGCATTTT
TRBD1,TRBV6-1,NA,TRBJ2-2,CASSENRGNTGELFF,TGTGCCAGCAGTGAGAACAGGGGGAACACCGGGGAGCTGTTTTTT
TRBD2,TRBV4-1,NA,TRBJ2-3,CASSQDRLAGVLDTQYF,TGCGCCAGCAGCCAAGATCGCCTAGCGGGGGTGTTAGATACGCAGTATTTT
NA,TRBV13,once,TRBJ1-2,CASSYIGQYGYTF,TGTGCCAGCAGCTACATCGGACAGTATGGCTACACCTTC
NA,TRBV9,NA,TRBJ2-2,CASSAQSQGPTGELFF,TGTGCCAGCAGCGCTCAATCCCAGGGTCCCACCGGGGAGCTGTTTTTT
NA,TRBV6-5,NA,TRBJ1-1,CASSSAARAGDTEAFF,TGTGCCAGCAGTTCCGCCGCCCGGGCGGGGGACACTGAAGCTTTCTTT
NA,TRBV5-1,NA,TRBJ2-5,CASSLGAFPQETQYF,TGCGCCAGCAGCTTGGGGGCCTTCCCACAAGAGACCCAGTACTTC
TRBD1,TRBV10-3,NA,TRBJ2-1,CAISDKQGTFYNEQFF,TGTGCCATCAGTGACAAACAGGGGACCTTTTACAATGAGCAGTTCTTC
NA,TRBV7-9,NA,TRBJ2-1,CASSLLATLNEQFF,TGTGCCAGCAGCTTACTAGCGACTTTGAATGAGCAGTTCTTC
NA,TRBV11-2,NA,TRBJ1-5,CASSPQSGLNQPQHF,TGTGCCAGCAGCCCCCAGTCCGGGTTGAATCAGCCCCAGCATTTT
TRBD1,TRBV19,NA,TRBJ2-1,CASSIGTDNEQFF,TGTGCCAGTAGTATCGGGACAGACAATGAGCAGTTCTTC
TRBD1,TRBV11-2,NA,TRBJ1-1,CASNLQGGDGAFF,TGTGCCAGCAACCTACAGGGGGGTGATGGAGCTTTCTTT
NA,TRBV11-2,NA,TRBJ1-5,CASSLGVDQPQHF,TGTGCCAGCAGCTTAGGCGTAGATCAACCCCAGCATTTT
TRBD2,TRBV5-1,once,TRBJ2-3,CASSSTGTSGVGGTDTQYF,TGCGCCAGCAGCTCCACCGGGACTAGCGGGGTGGGGGGCACAGATACGCAGTATTTT
NA,TRBV3-1/TRBV3-2,once,TRBJ1-5,CASTTGLGQPQHF,TGTGCCAGCACCACAGGGTTGGGTCAGCCCCAGCATTTT
NA,TRBV14,few,TRBJ1-2,CASSRAAGLTAYGYTF,TGTGCCAGCAGCCGCGCGGCGGGGCTCACCGCCTATGGCTACACCTTC
TRBD1,TRBV4-2,few,TRBJ1-2,CASSHSDRVHGYTF,TGTGCCAGCAGCCACTCGGACAGGGTTCATGGCTACACCTTC
NA,TRBV28,NA,TRBJ2-3,CASGQGQADTQYF,TGTGCCAGCGGGCAGGGCCAAGCAGATACGCAGTATTTT
TRBD1,TRBV28,NA,TRBJ2-7,CASSPAVTGTGGYEQYF,TGTGCCAGCAGCCCAGCCGTCACCGGGACAGGGGGCTACGAGCAGTACTTC
NA,TRBV12-3/TRBV12-4,once,TRBJ1-2,CASSFSGGNTF,TGTGCCAGCAGTTTCAGCGGCGGAAACACCTTC
TRBD1,TRBV7-3,NA,TRBJ2-1,CASSPGQGRNEQFF,TGTGCCAGCAGCCCTGGACAGGGTCGAAATGAGCAGTTCTTC
NA,TRBV27,NA,TRBJ2-7,CASTHSVGGNEQYF,TGTGCCAGCACCCACTCGGTTGGCGGGAACGAGCAGTACTTC
NA,TRBV7-3,NA,TRBJ2-1,CASSRRQHGEQFF,TGTGCCAGCAGCCGCAGGCAACACGGTGAGCAGTTCTTC
NA,TRBV29-1,NA,TRBJ2-5,CSVEGAAWRGLQETQYF,TGCAGCGTTGAAGGGGCTGCTTGGAGGGGCTTACAAGAGACCCAGTACTTC
TRBD1,TRBV6-5,NA,TRBJ1-4,CASSLTGGGEKLFF,TGTGCCAGCAGCCTTACAGGGGGCGGAGAAAAACTGTTTTTT
NA,TRBV7-9,NA,TRBJ1-2,CASSLGRDKGGYTF,TGTGCCAGCAGCTTAGGTCGGGATAAGGGTGGCTACACCTTC
TRBD2,TRBV3-1/TRBV3-2,NA,TRBJ2-7,CASGTSVYEQYF,TGTGCCAGCGGGACTAGTGTATACGAGCAGTACTTC
NA,TRBV7-3,NA,TRBJ2-3,CASRVQPSTDTQYF,TGTGCCAGCAGGGTACAGCCTAGCACAGATACGCAGTATTTT
NA,TRBV9,NA,TRBJ2-3,CASSVGEGTDTQYF,TGTGCCAGCAGCGTCGGGGAAGGGACAGATACGCAGTATTTT
TRBD2,TRBV5-1,NA,TRBJ2-1,CASSRSGRGTGEQFF,TGCGCCAGCAGCCGTAGCGGGAGGGGGACAGGGGAGCAGTTCTTC
NA,TRBV11-3,NA,TRBJ1-1,CASSSTGDTEAFF,TGTGCCAGCAGCTCGACGGGTGATACTGAAGCTTTCTTT
NA,TRBV5-1,NA,TRBJ2-2,CASSRDLGTGELFF,TGCGCCAGCAGCCGGGATCTGGGGACCGGGGAGCTGTTTTTT
TRBD2,TRBV29-1,NA,TRBJ2-5,CSVPGLAGEETQYF,TGCAGCGTCCCTGGACTAGCGGGGGAAGAGACCCAGTACTTC
NA,TRBV5-1,NA,TRBJ2-1,CASRPGTGSHEQFF,TGCGCCAGCAGACCCGGAACAGGGTCCCATGAGCAGTTCTTC
TRBD1,TRBV27,NA,TRBJ2-3,CASSSGTGVTDTQYF,TGTGCCAGCAGTTCCGGGACAGGGGTAACAGATACGCAGTATTTT
TRBD2,TRBV7-9,few,TRBJ2-2,CAGFGAGAIGELFF,TGTGCCGGCTTTGGGGCGGGAGCGATCGGGGAGCTGTTTTTT
NA,TRBV7-2,NA,TRBJ2-7,CASSYIYEQYF,TGTGCCAGCAGTTACATCTACGAGCAGTACTTC
TRBD1,TRBV28,NA,TRBJ1-5,CASRTGISQPQHF,TGTGCGTCCCGGACAGGAATTAGCCAGCCCCAGCATTTT
TRBD2,TRBV6-6,NA,TRBJ2-5,CASSSASGGGETQYF,TGTGCCAGCAGTTCTGCTTCGGGAGGCGGAGAGACCCAGTACTTC
NA,TRBV18,few,TRBJ1-5,CASSPVADQPQHF,TGTGCCAGCTCACCAGTAGCGGATCAGCCCCAGCATTTT
NA,TRBV7-2,few,TRBJ2-2,CASSGRDFLNTGELFF,TGTGCCAGCAGCGGCCGGGACTTTCTGAACACCGGGGAGCTGTTTTTT
NA,TRBV28,NA,TRBJ1-6,CASSFRDKWNF,TGTGCCAGCAGTTTCCGGGACAAGTGGAACTTT
NA,TRBV30,NA,TRBJ2-1,CAWRPIGVLNEQFF,TGTGCCTGGAGACCAATCGGGGTCTTGAATGAGCAGTTCTTC
NA,TRBV6-5,NA,TRBJ2-2,CASSYRQESGELFF,TGTGCCAGCAGTTACAGACAGGAAAGCGGGGAGCTGTTTTTT